The 13 T cell receptor beta chains below were found in one sample sequenced in a study of blood T cell repertoires in COVID-19. The repertoire was sequenced with immunoSEQ multiplex PCR; TCRdb's copy has only in-frame clones and lacks some. The sample yields around 440,000 clones, approximately 88% seen once. The sample was peripheral blood. Source of these receptors: a woman in her forties or fifties with COVID-19, enrolled during active disease.

This clone appeared once. V gene TRBV5-4 combines with J gene TRBJ1-2, with TRBD1 matching over 9 bases. Germline V gives CDR1 SGHNT, CDR2 YYREEE (reference sequence). The V and J ends lost 7 bases and 5 bases, in that order; junction bases with no gene match: 12. This CDR3 spans 15 amino acids. This chain's CDR3 is CASGRQGVRTYGYTF. CDR3 bases: TGTGCCAGCGGCCGACAGGGGGTAAGGACGTATGGCTACACCTTC.

The chain has TRBV7-3 and TRBJ1-2; D is possibly TRBD1 (5 bases). Per germline, CDR1 SGHTA and CDR2 FQGTGA. This CDR3 is built from 13 residues. V was trimmed by 0 bases and J by 8 bases, leaving 10 bases between them. As DNA, the CDR3 is TGTGCCAGCAGCTTAACAGGGGTGCGGGGCTACACCTTC. Translating it yields CASSLTGVRGYTF. Full variable domain (missing parts from reference TRBV7-3 and TRBJ1-2): GAGVSQTPSNKVTEKGKYVELRCDPISGHTALYWYRQSLGQGPEFLIYFQGTGAADDSGLPNDRFFAVRPEGSVSTLKIQRTERGDSAVYLCASSLTGVRGYTFGSGTRLTVV.

V gene TRBV4-1 combines with J gene TRBJ1-5; no definite D call. V was clipped by 4 bases and J by 5 bases, with 18 bases between them. Germline values: CDR1 MGHRA, CDR2 YSYEKL. The CDR3 length is 16 residues. The DNA for the CDR3 is TGCGCCAGCAGCCCAACCGAGACACGCGGGGATCAGCCCCAGCATTTT. It encodes CASSPTETRGDQPQHF.

The rearrangement links TRBV7-9 to TRBJ1-4; the match to TRBD1 covers 8 bases. Germline CDR1 is SEHNR and CDR2 is FQNEAQ (reference sequence). With V trimmed by 1 base and J by 10 bases, 5 bases remained unmatched. This CDR3 has 14 amino acids. CDR3 sequence: CASSLGQGARKLFF. CDR3 coding DNA: TGTGCCAGCAGCTTAGGCCAGGGGGCGAGAAAACTGTTTTTT. Drawing the rest from reference TRBV7-9 and TRBJ1-4, the complete variable domain is DTGVSQNPRHKITKRGQNVTFRCDPISEHNRLYWYRQTLGQGPEFLTYFQNEAQLEKSRLLSDRFSAERPKGSFSTLEIQRTEQGDSAMYLCASSLGQGARKLFFGSGTQLSVL.

In this sample, this clone turned up once. V is TRBV12-3 or TRBV12-4 and J is TRBJ1-2; D might be TRBD1 (5 bases). Trimming shortened V by 6 bases and J by 8 bases, and 13 bases separated the two germline ends. The CDR3 consists of 12 residues. Written as DNA, the CDR3 is TGTGCCAGCAGCCGCTCAGGGCAGGGCTACACCTTC. Its protein is CASSRSGQGYTF.

The chain couples TRBV12-5 to TRBJ1-5; 9 bases match TRBD1. CDR1 and CDR2 from the germline V gene are LGHNT and FRNRAP. V lost 0 bases and J lost 3; bases outside the gene matches: 9. This CDR3 spans 18 amino acids. As DNA, the CDR3 is TGTGCTAGTGGTTTGGTAGGCAGTGGGACAGGGCCCAATCAGCCCCAGCATTTT. Protein product: CASGLVGSGTGPNQPQHF.

The rearrangement links TRBV4-1 to TRBJ1-1; a weak D match, TRBD1 (5 bases). Germline CDR1 is MGHRA and CDR2 is YSYEKL. This CDR3 contains 14 residues. V was pared by 0 bases and J by 7 bases, with 12 bases between. The CDR3 loop reads CASSQDEGAIEAFF. The DNA for the CDR3 is TGCGCCAGCAGCCAAGATGAAGGGGCGATTGAAGCTTTCTTT.

The CDR3 nucleotides read TGCAGCGTTCAGGGGTACAATCAGCCCCAGCATTTT. Translated: CSVQGYNQPQHF. The J gene is TRBJ1-5, the V gene TRBV29-1, with D perhaps TRBD1 (6 bases). The germline V and J ends were trimmed by 5 bases and 3 bases, with 8 bases remaining between them. There are 12 residues in the CDR3. Per germline, CDR1 SQVTM and CDR2 ANQGSEA.

The rearrangement joins TRBV29-1 to TRBJ1-2; maybe TRBD1 (5 bases). The V and J ends lost 5 bases and 6 bases respectively, with 13 bases between them. The CDR3 is 12 residues long. Per the germline V gene, CDR1 is SQVTM and CDR2 is ANQGSEA. CDR3 residues: CSVSRQPNGYTF. DNA of the CDR3: TGCAGCGTTAGCCGACAGCCCAATGGCTACACCTTC. The whole variable domain, filled in from reference TRBV29-1 and TRBJ1-2, reads SAVISQKPSRDICQRGTSLTIQCQVDSQVTMMFWYRQQPGQSLTLIATANQGSEATYESGFVIDKFPISRPNLTFSTLTVSNMSPEDSSIYLCSVSRQPNGYTFGSGTRLTVV.

The V and J genes are TRBV5-4 and TRBJ2-1; 9 nucleotides match TRBD1. The CDR3 totals 17 residues. Germline V gene sequence: CDR1 SGHNT, CDR2 YYREEE (reference sequence). The V and J ends lost 3 bases and 4 bases, in that order; junction bases with no gene match: 11. The CDR3 region is CASSSWGGTGTYNEQFF. The CDR3, as DNA: TGTGCCAGCAGCTCTTGGGGCGGGACAGGGACTTACAATGAGCAGTTCTTC.

The genes are TRBV11-3 and TRBJ2-4, with D possibly TRBD1 on 6 matching bases. The CDR3 length is 13 residues. Trimming shortened V by 3 bases and J by 5 bases, and 8 bases separated the two germline ends. From germline, CDR1 is SGHNT and CDR2 YENEEA. CDR3: CASSFPGENIQYF. CDR3 DNA: TGTGCCAGCAGCTTTCCAGGGGAAAACATTCAGTACTTC. Drawing the rest from reference TRBV11-3 and TRBJ2-4, the complete variable domain is EAGVVQSPRYKIIEKKQPVAFWCNPISGHNTLYWYLQNLGQGPELLIRYENEEAVDDSQLPKDRFSAERLKGVDSTLKIQPAELGDSAVYLCASSFPGENIQYFGAGTRLSVL.

J is TRBJ2-7 and V is TRBV28; TRBD1 aligns across 7 bases. The CDR3 consists of 15 residues. Germline CDR1 MDHEN, CDR2 SYDVKM. V lost 3 bases, J lost 0 bases, and 5 bases stayed unmatched. CDR3 sequence reads: CASSFPQGVSYEQYF. The CDR3 DNA is TGTGCCAGCAGTTTCCCCCAGGGGGTCTCCTACGAGCAGTACTTC.

The DNA of the CDR3 is TGTGCCGGGCGGGTGGGCAGCAATTCACCCCTCCACTTT. This encodes CAGRVGSNSPLHF. V is TRBV30 and J is TRBJ1-6; no reliable D call. V gave up 8 bases and J gave up 7 bases, with 15 bases separating them. The CDR3 is 13 amino acids. Germline assignment: CDR1 GTSNPN and CDR2 SVGIG (reference sequence).